This T cell receptor (beta chain) was obtained from a study of blood T cell repertoires in COVID-19. In the authors' methods: Reference gene primer amplification in the assay estimated nucleated cell counts. Sequenced by immunoSEQ multiplex PCR; TCRdb stores in-frame clones only, minus some. That table furnishes V, J and clone size, whereas the DNA furnished D and trimming. This table has some 200,000 clones, 89% appearing once. Participants' reported clinical history set cohort assignment. Recovery meant two consecutive negative NP/OP PCR tests, professional clearance, or resolved symptoms. The germline V and J ends were trimmed by 3 bases and 6 bases, with 6 bases remaining between them. The CDR3 consists of 11 residues. The germline gives CDR1 MDHEN, CDR2 SYDVKM.

V usage is TRBV28 and J usage is TRBJ2-7; no reliable D call. The sequencing sample was made of PBMCs or T cells enriched from blood (not recorded which). This receptor was taken from a woman between 18 and 29 years old who had recovered from COVID-19. CDR3 sequence reads: CASSLLGEQYF. The CDR3 coding sequence is TGTGCCAGCAGTTTGCTAGGCGAGCAGTACTTC.